Below are 24 T cell receptor beta chains sequenced from a single sample in a study of immune cell composition in non-small cell lung cancer. Normal lung was taken at the farthest possible site, at least 3 cm from tumour. Sequencing was performed with immunoSEQ multiplex PCR; in TCRdb, only in-frame clones are kept and a portion is missing. The data show about 3,400 clones, with roughly two thirds seen just once and around 18% held by the top ten. The sample comprised non-adjacent lung tissue. The receptors shown here come from a human donor with non-small cell lung cancer.

The chain employs TRBV2 and TRBJ1-3; TRBD1 might be the D (5 bases). The germline V gene encodes CDR1 SNHLY and CDR2 FYNNEI. The CDR3 is 14 amino acids. Trimming pared 4 bases from V and 0 bases from J, leaving 7 bases between. This CDR3 reads CASSVDTSGNTIYF. In nucleotides, the CDR3 is TGTGCCAGCAGTGTGGACACCTCTGGAAACACCATATATTTT.

This chain links TRBV19 with TRBJ1-4, with D unresolved. CDR1 and CDR2 from the germline V gene are LNHDA and SQIVND (reference sequence). This CDR3 has 15 residues. V lost 3 bases to trimming and J lost 2 bases, with 10 bases between them. CDR3 nucleotides: TGTGCCAGTAGTATGGGAGTGGCGACTAATGAAAAACTGTTTTTT. This translates into CASSMGVATNEKLFF.

V usage is TRBV19 and J usage is TRBJ1-2; the match to TRBD1 covers 9 bases. V lost 3 bases, J lost 4 bases, and 9 bases stayed unmatched. This CDR3 contains 16 residues. Per germline, CDR1 LNHDA and CDR2 SQIVND (reference sequence). CDR3 residues: CASSMDRGPGGYGYTF. CDR3 DNA: TGTGCCAGTAGTATGGACAGGGGACCCGGGGGCTATGGCTACACCTTC.

This chain joins TRBV7-2 and TRBJ2-7; 11 nucleotides align to TRBD2. The CDR3 has 16 residues. V gave up 1 base and J gave up 6 bases; unmatched junction bases: 8. Germline loops: CDR1 SGHTA, CDR2 FQGNSA. CDR3 sequence reads: CASSLVGGTSGGEQYF. The CDR3 region has the DNA TGTGCCAGCAGCTTAGTTGGTGGGACTAGCGGCGGCGAGCAGTACTTC.

This clone showed up just once. CDR3 protein: CASSLSNEQFF. CDR3 bases: TGTGCCAGCAGTCTTTCCAATGAGCAGTTCTTC. The J gene is TRBJ2-1, the V gene TRBV6-1, with D uncertain. CDR3 length: 11 amino acids. The germline V gene has CDR1 MNHNS and CDR2 SASEGT. The germline V and J ends were trimmed by 5 bases and 6 bases, with 5 bases remaining between them.

The chain combines TRBV11-3 with TRBJ2-7; 7 bases fit TRBD2. The CDR3 covers 14 residues. Germline V gives CDR1 SGHNT, CDR2 YENEEA. J was trimmed by 5 bases and V by 3 bases; bases with no gene match: 7. This chain's CDR3 is CASSLDGTIDEQYF. Here the CDR3 DNA reads TGTGCCAGCAGCTTGGACGGGACTATCGACGAGCAGTACTTC.

This rearrangement joins TRBV30 to TRBJ2-1, with no clear D. V was clipped by 2 bases and J by 8 bases, with 19 bases between them. Germline lookup yields CDR1 GTSNPN and CDR2 SVGIG (reference sequence). CDR3 size: 15 residues. In nucleotides, the CDR3 is TGTGCCTGGAGTAATAGTGACTTCTCGGAGCATGAGCAGTTCTTC. Protein: CAWSNSDFSEHEQFF.

The genes are TRBV6-1 and TRBJ2-2; 7 bases agree with TRBD1. CDR3 length: 14 amino acids. From germline, CDR1 is MNHNS and CDR2 SASEGT. J lost 3 bases, V lost 4 bases, and 2 bases had no gene match. CDR3 sequence reads: CASSGQGHTGELFF. CDR3 bases: TGTGCCAGCAGTGGACAGGGTCACACCGGGGAGCTGTTTTTT.

This clone is termed medium-sized. The gene calls are TRBV19 and TRBJ1-2; TRBD1 matches 8 bases. CDR3 length equals 15 residues. V shed 7 bases, J shed 3 bases, and the junction held 10 bases outside the gene matches. Germline assignment: CDR1 LNHDA and CDR2 SQIVND (reference sequence). Here the CDR3 reads CASKTTGEGYYGYTF. The CDR3, as DNA: TGTGCCAGTAAGACGACAGGGGAAGGATACTATGGCTACACCTTC.

The table lists this clone with a few counts. The same CDR3 can be traced to other DNA sequences in this sample. This chain links TRBV18 with TRBJ1-2, with 8 nucleotides matching TRBD1. The germline V gene has CDR1 KGHSH and CDR2 LQKENI. V lost 3 bases to trimming and J lost 3 bases; unmatched junction nucleotides: 3. CDR3 length: 14 amino acids. Here the CDR3 DNA reads TGTGCCAGCTCACCGACGGGACAGGACTATGGCTACACCTTC. This codes for CASSPTGQDYGYTF.

This chain joins TRBV6-5 and TRBJ2-7; 7 bases are shared with TRBD1. There are 14 residues in the CDR3. Germline V gene sequence: CDR1 MNHEY, CDR2 SVGAGI. J lost 3 bases, V lost 5 bases, and 7 bases had no gene match. The chain's CDR3 is CASSARTGIYEQYF. DNA for the CDR3: TGTGCCAGCAGTGCCAGGACAGGCATCTACGAGCAGTACTTC.

Only a few counts were recorded for this clone. The chain uses TRBV9 and TRBJ1-6; TRBD1 matches at 8 bases. Trimming removed 7 bases from V and 8 bases from J; junction bases left unmatched: 11. Germline V gene data show CDR1 as SGDLS and CDR2 as YYNGEE. The length of the CDR3 is 15 residues. CDR3 DNA sequence: TGTGCCAGCGGAAGGACCAGGGGGCTTGATTCACCCCTCCACTTT. Its translation: CASGRTRGLDSPLHF.

The chain uses TRBV14 and TRBJ1-2, with 9 bases that match TRBD1. V lost 5 bases and J lost 5; bases outside the gene matches: 3. The germline CDR1 and CDR2 sequences are SGHDN and FVKESK. This CDR3 comprises 13 residues. The DNA of the CDR3 is TGTGCCAGCAGCTTCGGACAGGGGTATGGCTACACCTTC. Its translation: CASSFGQGYGYTF. Full variable domain (outside the CDR3, taken from reference TRBV14 and TRBJ1-2): EAGVTQFPSHSVIEKGQTVTLRCDPISGHDNLYWYRRVMGKEIKFLLHFVKESKQDESGMPNNRFLAERTGGTYSTLKVQPAELEDSGVYFCASSFGQGYGYTFGSGTRLTVV.

The chain carries TRBV5-5 and TRBJ2-2; 8 bases agree with TRBD1. Germline CDR1 is SGHKS and CDR2 is YYEKEE (reference sequence). The CDR3 spans 14 residues. V lost 4 bases to trimming and J lost 3 bases; unmatched junction nucleotides: 2. Here the CDR3 reads CASSGGQDTGELFF. The DNA for the CDR3 is TGTGCCAGCAGCGGGGGACAGGACACCGGGGAGCTGTTTTTT.

This chain joins TRBV5-1 and TRBJ2-1, with D unclear. The CDR3 sequence is 15 residues long. Germline V CDR1 and CDR2: SGHRS, YFSETQ. Trimming took off 2 bases at V and 5 bases at J, with 14 bases between the two ends. This CDR3 is CASSLMGSNNNEQFF. The CDR3 coding sequence is TGCGCCAGCAGCTTAATGGGCAGTAATAACAATGAGCAGTTCTTC.

The V and J genes are TRBV18 and TRBJ1-1; D remains ambiguous. The CDR3 is made up of 14 amino acids. Trimming removed 4 bases from V and 0 bases from J, with 9 bases in between. Germline values: CDR1 KGHSH, CDR2 LQKENI. The CDR3, as DNA: TGTGCCAGCTCACGAGGCGGTATGAACACTGAAGCTTTCTTT. Encoded protein: CASSRGGMNTEAFF. Combining the CDR3 with reference TRBV18 and TRBJ1-1 gives the whole variable domain NAGVMQNPRHLVRRRGQEARLRCSPMKGHSHVYWYRQLPEEGLKFMVYLQKENIIDESGMPKERFSAEFPKEGPSILRIQQVVRGDSAAYFCASSRGGMNTEAFFGQGTRLTVV.

The chain is built from TRBV5-1 and TRBJ1-1, with 9 bases aligning to TRBD1. Germline CDR1 and CDR2: SGHRS and YFSETQ. J gave up 5 bases and V 4 bases, and 6 bases lay outside the gene matches. This CDR3 comprises 14 residues. Here the CDR3 DNA reads TGCGCCAGCAGCACACAGGGGGCAGGTACTGAAGCTTTCTTT. Its translation: CASSTQGAGTEAFF.

J is TRBJ1-2 and V is TRBV7-2; 7 nucleotides line up with TRBD1. The V gene end was trimmed by 5 bases and the J gene end by 6 bases; junction bases not matched to a gene: 15. Germline CDR1 is SGHTA and CDR2 is FQGNSA. The CDR3 is 16 residues long. The CDR3 coding sequence is TGTGCCAGCAGCCCCCAGGCCCACAGGGGTAGGAATGGCTACACCTTC. It yields the protein CASSPQAHRGRNGYTF.

This clone has more than one count but fewer than ten. The gene calls are TRBV5-4 and TRBJ1-1; D ambiguous. In germline, CDR1 is SGHNT, CDR2 YYREEE (reference sequence). V gave up 0 bases and J gave up 10 bases, with 16 bases separating them. The CDR3 is made up of 14 amino acids. The CDR3 DNA reads TGTGCCAGCAGCTTGGACCCCATCACCGGCGGAGCTTTCTTT. This codes for CASSLDPITGGAFF. The full variable domain, its missing parts supplied by reference TRBV5-4 and TRBJ1-1, is ETGVTQSPTHLIKTRGQQVTLRCSSQSGHNTVSWYQQALGQGPQFIFQYYREEENGRGNFPPRFSGLQFPNYSSELNVNALELDDSALYLCASSLDPITGGAFFGQGTRLTVV.

The chain recombines TRBV4-1 with TRBJ1-4; D not resolved. This CDR3 has 15 amino acids. Trimming removed 1 base at V and 1 base at J, with 7 bases between. Germline V gene sequence: CDR1 MGHRA, CDR2 YSYEKL. CDR3 nucleotides: TGCGCCAGCAGCCAAGCCGGTAGAACTAATGAAAAACTGTTTTTT. It encodes CASSQAGRTNEKLFF.

This chain links TRBV10-3 with TRBJ1-1; D is perhaps TRBD1 (5 bases). This CDR3 contains 15 residues. Trimming removed 10 bases from V and 1 base from J, with 19 bases in between. The V gene's germline CDR1 is ENHRY and CDR2 SYGVKD. The CDR3 loop reads CATMDTTAPNTEAFF. CDR3 bases: TGTGCCACCATGGACACGACCGCCCCGAACACTGAAGCTTTCTTT.

The genes are TRBV2 and TRBJ2-3; D is unresolved. There are 14 residues in the CDR3. Trimming cost V 6 bases and J 5 bases, with 15 bases left between them. Looked up from germline, CDR1 is SNHLY and CDR2 is FYNNEI. The CDR3 here is CASSATVAGDTQYF. The CDR3 DNA reads TGTGCCAGCAGCGCGACCGTGGCAGGAGATACGCAGTATTTT. Drawing the rest from reference TRBV2 and TRBJ2-3, the complete variable domain is EPEVTQTPSHQVTQMGQEVILRCVPISNHLYFYWYRQILGQKVEFLVSFYNNEISEKSEIFDDQFSVERPDGSNFTLKIRSTKLEDSAMYFCASSATVAGDTQYFGPGTRLTVL.

The chain joins TRBV28 to TRBJ2-7, with D possibly being TRBD1 (6 bases). V lost 6 bases and J 6 bases, leaving 30 bases between the germline ends. Germline V gives CDR1 MDHEN, CDR2 SYDVKM. The CDR3 totals 18 residues. Here the CDR3 reads CASSAILLGAGDQGEQYF. CDR3 DNA: TGTGCCAGCAGCGCTATCCTCCTGGGAGCAGGGGATCAGGGCGAGCAGTACTTC.

The chain couples TRBV7-9 to TRBJ2-3; TRBD2 matches at 11 bases. Losses at the gene ends were 6 bases for V and 2 bases for J; bases not matched to a gene: 7. The CDR3 is 16 amino acids. CDR1 is SEHNR and CDR2 is FQNEAQ in the germline V gene (reference sequence). The CDR3 loop reads CASSLLAGVLTDTQYF. CDR3 DNA sequence: TGTGCCAGCAGTTTACTAGCGGGGGTACTCACAGATACGCAGTATTTT.